Below are 25 T cell receptor beta chains sequenced from a single sample in a study of CD8 T cells in Susac syndrome (dated by TCRdb to between 2019 and 2020). Library method: the immunoSEQ multiplex PCR assay. RNA was extracted using the RNeasy kit, and roughly 0.45 to 1 ug of the RNA was reverse transcribed with random hexamers. TCRdb trimmed the raw reads at Q25, called clones with MiXCR and kept productive beta chains. Entries that share a CDR3 protein sequence are merged under the most common genes and DNA. The sample records 150,000 to 200,000 distinct CDR3 sequences, about 93% of which are singletons. The top ten constitute 0.14% of the sample. Sequences were obtained from CD4+ T cells from PBMCs. Receptors originate from a human donor in good health.

The chain recombines TRBV7-9 with TRBJ2-1; TRBD2 aligns across 8 bases. The V and J ends lost 7 bases and 5 bases, in that order; junction bases with no gene match: 19. The V gene's germline CDR1 is SEHNR and CDR2 FQNEAQ (reference sequence). The CDR3 has 18 amino acids. CDR3 in DNA: TGTGCCAGCATCCCCCGGGAGCCGGCGGGACTAGAGAACAATGAGCAGTTCTTC. Protein sequence: CASIPREPAGLENNEQFF.

The chain has TRBV7-2 and TRBJ2-1, with TRBD2 matching 8 bases. This CDR3 spans 15 amino acids. CDR1 is SGHTA and CDR2 is FQGNSA in the germline V gene. V dropped 5 bases and J dropped 8; count of bases not matched to a gene: 11. CDR3 residues: CASSPIGGGRHEQFF. DNA for the CDR3: TGTGCCAGCAGCCCCATCGGGGGGGGGCGGCATGAGCAGTTCTTC. Complete variable domain (other parts from reference TRBV7-2 and TRBJ2-1): GAGVSQSPSNKVTEKGKDVELRCDPISGHTALYWYRQSLGQGLEFLIYFQGNSAPDKSGLPSDRFSAERTGGSVSTLTIQRTQQEDSAVYLCASSPIGGGRHEQFFGPGTRLTVL.

The gene calls are TRBV20-1 and TRBJ2-3, with D hard to call. Trimming pared 5 bases from V and 5 bases from J, leaving 14 bases between. CDR1 and CDR2 from the germline V gene are DFQATT and SNEGSKA (reference sequence). The CDR3 contains 13 residues. CDR3 region: CSADRVWRDTQYF. The CDR3 DNA reads TGCAGTGCTGACCGGGTTTGGAGAGATACGCAGTATTTT.

This rearrangement joins TRBV20-1 to TRBJ1-5, with 10 nucleotides matching TRBD1. In germline, CDR1 is DFQATT, CDR2 SNEGSKA (reference sequence). The length of the CDR3 is 14 residues. The V and J ends lost 5 bases and 7 bases, in that order; junction bases with no gene match: 8. The CDR3 sequence is CSAPRGTGEQPQHF. CDR3 nucleotide sequence: TGCAGTGCTCCCCGGGGGACAGGGGAACAGCCCCAGCATTTT.

V is TRBV20-1 and J is TRBJ2-7; D assignment may be TRBD1 or TRBD2 (6 bases each). V lost 1 base and J 2 bases, leaving 12 bases between the germline ends. Germline V CDR1 and CDR2: DFQATT, SNEGSKA (reference sequence). This CDR3 region has 14 residues. In DNA form, the CDR3 reads TGCAGTGCTAGAGGGTGGGGGGCACCCTACGAGCAGTACTTC. This codes for CSARGWGAPYEQYF.

This clonotype has only one observation. This chain links TRBV4-2 with TRBJ2-3, with D hard to call. This CDR3 contains 13 residues. Germline V gene lookup returns CDR1 LGHNA and CDR2 YNFKEQ. The V end was cut by 0 bases, the J end by 4 bases, with 5 bases between. The CDR3 DNA sequence: TGTGCCAGCAGCCAAGACTTTCCAGATACGCAGTATTTT. The encoded protein is CASSQDFPDTQYF.

The chain has TRBV20-1 and TRBJ1-2; D perhaps matches TRBD1 (5 bases). The CDR3 length is 13 residues. CDR1 is DFQATT, CDR2 SNEGSKA, per germline (reference sequence). The V gene lost 2 bases and the J gene lost 0 bases, with 7 bases spanning the gap. As DNA, the CDR3 is TGCAGTGCTAGACTGGGGGCTAACTATGGCTACACCTTC. Translated, it gives CSARLGANYGYTF.

The chain has TRBV30 and TRBJ2-1; the D call may be TRBD1 or TRBD2 (5 bases each). Germline V lookup: CDR1 GTSNPN, CDR2 SVGIG (reference sequence). The CDR3 is made up of 16 amino acids. V was trimmed by 4 bases and J by 2 bases, leaving 18 bases between them. This chain's CDR3 is CAWTTPEGLAYNEQFF. The CDR3 DNA follows: TGTGCCTGGACCACCCCCGAGGGGCTCGCCTACAATGAGCAGTTCTTC.

The chain carries TRBV29-1 and TRBJ2-1; TRBD1 matches at 8 bases. The CDR3 has 13 amino acids. CDR1 SQVTM and CDR2 ANQGSEA come from the germline V gene. J lost 7 bases, V lost 6 bases, and 8 bases had no gene match. In nucleotides, the CDR3 is TGCAGCGTGGGGCGGGACAGGAGGAATGAGCAGTTCTTC. It codes for CSVGRDRRNEQFF.

V usage is TRBV2 and J usage is TRBJ2-3, with D uncertain. Germline V CDR1 and CDR2: SNHLY, FYNNEI. V was cut by 6 bases and J by 4 bases, with 5 bases left in between. CDR3 size: 11 residues. CDR3 coding DNA: TGTGCCAGCAGGGTTGCAGATACGCAGTATTTT. Translation: CASRVADTQYF.

The chain recombines TRBV9 with TRBJ1-2; 9 nucleotides align to TRBD1. CDR1 SGDLS and CDR2 YYNGEE come from the germline V gene. The ends lost 4 bases at V and 3 bases at J; junction bases unmatched: 4. The CDR3 is made up of 14 amino acids. CDR3 bases: TGTGCCAGCAGCACAGGGGGCGCGGACTATGGCTACACCTTC. Translated, it gives CASSTGGADYGYTF.

This chain links TRBV29-1 with TRBJ1-2; D is unresolved. The CDR3 runs 14 residues. The V end lost 6 bases, the J end lost 3 bases, and 17 bases lay between the germline ends. Per germline, CDR1 SQVTM and CDR2 ANQGSEA. CDR3 protein: CSVATKGGYYGYTF. The CDR3 bases are TGCAGCGTCGCCACTAAGGGCGGATACTATGGCTACACCTTC.

The V and J genes are TRBV5-1 and TRBJ2-7; D remains ambiguous. CDR3 length: 12 residues. Germline V CDR1 and CDR2: SGHRS, YFSETQ. Trimming left V 2 bases short and J 5 bases short, with 8 bases between. CDR3 nucleotide sequence: TGCGCCAGCAGCTTCAAGGACCACGAGCAGTACTTC. It encodes CASSFKDHEQYF. Full variable domain (outside the CDR3, taken from reference TRBV5-1 and TRBJ2-7): KAGVTQTPRYLIKTRGQQVTLSCSPISGHRSVSWYQQTPGQGLQFLFEYFSETQRNKGNFPGRFSGRQFSNSRSEMNVSTLELGDSALYLCASSFKDHEQYFGPGTRLTVT.

This sequence joins TRBV4-3 and TRBJ2-7; TRBD1 matches at 8 bases. This CDR3 contains 15 residues. With 0 bases clipped from V and 4 bases from J, the junction kept 5 bases outside the gene matches. CDR1 is LGHNA, CDR2 YSLEER, per germline. The DNA for the CDR3 is TGCGCCAGCAGCCAAGACCGGGACAGGTTGTACGAGCAGTACTTC. This codes for CASSQDRDRLYEQYF.

This clonotype was detected only once. The chain joins TRBV7-2 to TRBJ1-6; D not certain. Trimming cost V 7 bases and J 7 bases, with 14 bases left between them. The CDR3 consists of 14 residues. Germline values: CDR1 SGHTA, CDR2 FQGNSA. CDR3 in amino acids: CASNLGGQNSPLHF. The CDR3 DNA is TGTGCCAGCAACCTAGGAGGGCAGAATTCACCCCTCCACTTT.

The chain carries TRBV29-1 and TRBJ1-2, with 8 bases aligning to TRBD1. Trimming at V came to 7 bases and at J to 5 bases, leaving 6 bases not matched to a gene. CDR3 length: 12 residues. The germline V gene encodes CDR1 SQVTM and CDR2 ANQGSEA. CDR3: CSAGQGGYGYTF. The CDR3, as DNA: TGCAGCGCCGGACAGGGAGGATATGGCTACACCTTC.

The V and J genes are TRBV18 and TRBJ2-5; D is possibly TRBD2 (5 bases). Looked up from germline, CDR1 is KGHSH and CDR2 is LQKENI. There are 13 residues in the CDR3. V was trimmed by 0 bases and J by 5 bases, leaving 7 bases between them. This chain's CDR3 is CASSPPERETQYF. DNA of the CDR3: TGTGCCAGCTCACCACCGGAGCGGGAGACCCAGTACTTC.

This chain joins TRBV5-1 and TRBJ1-6; 11 nucleotides match TRBD1. From germline, CDR1 is SGHRS and CDR2 YFSETQ. This CDR3 is 14 amino acids long. Germline trimming cut 7 bases from V and 8 bases from J; bases unmatched to any gene: 5. CDR3 amino acids: CASGPGQGDSPLHF. The CDR3 DNA reads as TGCGCCAGCGGGCCGGGACAGGGGGATTCACCCCTCCACTTT.

The chain links TRBV20-1 to TRBJ2-7; D may be TRBD2 (5 bases). The V end was cut by 4 bases, the J end by 2 bases, with 12 bases between. The CDR3 loop spans 13 amino acids. CDR1 and CDR2 from the germline V gene are DFQATT and SNEGSKA (reference sequence). The CDR3 DNA is TGCAGTGCTACCAGTCCGGGGACCTACGAGCAGTACTTC. Its protein is CSATSPGTYEQYF.

The chain uses TRBV3-1 and TRBJ2-5; D is uncertain. Trimming pared 1 base from V and 1 base from J, leaving 1 base between. CDR1 LGHDT and CDR2 YNNKEL come from the germline V gene (reference sequence). The CDR3 loop spans 12 amino acids. The CDR3 spells CASSQVQETQYF. Here the CDR3 DNA reads TGTGCCAGCAGCCAAGTCCAAGAGACCCAGTACTTC.

This rearrangement joins TRBV7-2 to TRBJ2-7; D is uncertain. The CDR3 spans 14 residues. The V gene's germline CDR1 is SGHTA and CDR2 FQGNSA. V gave up 1 base and J gave up 0 bases, with 7 bases separating them. The chain's CDR3 is CASSLGASSYEQYF. Written as DNA, the CDR3 is TGTGCCAGCAGCTTAGGGGCTAGCTCCTACGAGCAGTACTTC.

As DNA, the CDR3 is TGCAGTGGTCGACGCACAGGGAGTGAGCAGTACTTC. Its translation: CSGRRTGSEQYF. The chain combines TRBV29-1 with TRBJ2-7, with a weak D call TRBD1 (6 bases). CDR1 SQVTM and CDR2 ANQGSEA come from the germline V gene. The length of the CDR3 is 12 residues.

The J gene is TRBJ1-2, the V gene TRBV4-3; perhaps TRBD1 as D (6 bases). Germline values: CDR1 LGHNA, CDR2 YSLEER. The CDR3 is 14 amino acids. V lost 4 bases and J 2 bases, leaving 11 bases between the germline ends. CDR3 nucleotide sequence: TGCGCCAGCAGCCCAAGGACAGCGAACTATGGCTACACCTTC. Translated, it gives CASSPRTANYGYTF.

The count of this clonotype is one. The V and J genes are TRBV9 and TRBJ1-2; D is unresolved. The V gene's germline CDR1 is SGDLS and CDR2 YYNGEE. This CDR3 spans 12 amino acids. Trimming removed 1 base from V and 8 bases from J, with 9 bases in between. CDR3 amino acids: CASSVNTGGYTF. DNA for the CDR3: TGTGCCAGCAGCGTAAACACGGGAGGCTACACCTTC.

V usage is TRBV28 and J usage is TRBJ2-2, with no clear D. The length of the CDR3 is 13 residues. Germline assignment: CDR1 MDHEN and CDR2 SYDVKM. V was pared by 8 bases and J by 1 base, with 8 bases between. CDR3 sequence reads: CASLQMNTGELFF. The CDR3 nucleotides are TGTGCCAGCCTACAGATGAACACCGGGGAGCTGTTTTTT.